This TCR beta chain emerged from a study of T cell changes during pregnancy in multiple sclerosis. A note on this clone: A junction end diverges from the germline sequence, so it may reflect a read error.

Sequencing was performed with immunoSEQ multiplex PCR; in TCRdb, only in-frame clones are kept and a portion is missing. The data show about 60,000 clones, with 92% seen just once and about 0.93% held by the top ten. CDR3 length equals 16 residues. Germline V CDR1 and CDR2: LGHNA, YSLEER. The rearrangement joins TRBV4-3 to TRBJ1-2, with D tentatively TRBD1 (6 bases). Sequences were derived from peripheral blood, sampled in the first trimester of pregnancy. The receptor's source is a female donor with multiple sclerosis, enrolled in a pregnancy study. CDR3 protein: CASSQDHRTDPYGYTF. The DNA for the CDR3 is TGCGCCAGCAGTCAAGATCATAGGACAGACCCCTATGGCTACACCTTC.